The clone carrying this T cell receptor (beta chain) was seen ten or more times. The antigen remains undetermined. The sample comes from a study of type 1 regulatory T cells. Study summary: An in vitro protocol generated T-allo10, a Tr1-enriched, alloantigen-specific CD4 T cell product.

Regarding the study as a whole: Type 1 regulatory T cells had a more restricted TCR repertoire than non-type 1 regulatory T cells.

Per the germline V gene, CDR1 is SEHNR and CDR2 is FQNEAQ (reference sequence). The CDR3 runs 13 residues. V was cut by 5 bases and J by 9 bases, with 14 bases left in between. TCRdb analysed the reads with MiXCR anew, one entry per CDR3 protein. The data show around 65,000 distinct CDR3 sequences, about 50% seen once. The TCR originated in a human donor in good health. This rearrangement joins TRBV7-9 to TRBJ1-5; unclear D gene. Sequencing used cultured non-Tr1 T cells, either the whole culture or a sorted T cell fraction (not recorded which). For the CDR3, the DNA is TGTGCCAGCAGCGCAGTAGATGGTGGGCCCCAGCATTTT. Its protein is CASSAVDGGPQHF.